This T cell receptor beta chain was sequenced for a study of blood T cell repertoires in COVID-19. Trimming pared 4 bases from V and 0 bases from J, leaving 16 bases between. Germline V gene sequence: CDR1 GTSNPN, CDR2 SVGIG (reference sequence). This CDR3 region has 16 residues. Sequencing used immunoSEQ multiplex PCR; TCRdb keeps in-frame clones, though not all of them. This table has about 120,000 clones, 70% to 90% appearing once. Material: peripheral blood. This TCR derives from a man aged 40-49 years with acute or convalescent COVID-19. The V gene is TRBV30, the J gene TRBJ1-3; D may be TRBD1 (5 bases). This CDR3 reads CAWTLGRQYSGNTIYF. The CDR3 DNA sequence: TGTGCCTGGACGCTCGGTCGACAGTACTCTGGAAACACCATATATTTT.